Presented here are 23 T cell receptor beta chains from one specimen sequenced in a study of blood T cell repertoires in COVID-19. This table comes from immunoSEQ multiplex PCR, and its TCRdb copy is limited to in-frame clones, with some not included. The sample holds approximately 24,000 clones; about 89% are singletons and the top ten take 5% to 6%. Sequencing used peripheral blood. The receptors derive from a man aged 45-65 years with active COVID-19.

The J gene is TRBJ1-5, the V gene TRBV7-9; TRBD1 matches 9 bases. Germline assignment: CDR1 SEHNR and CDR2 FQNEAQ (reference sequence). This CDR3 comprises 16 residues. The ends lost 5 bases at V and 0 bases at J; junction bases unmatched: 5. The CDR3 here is CASSPGQGYSNQPQHF. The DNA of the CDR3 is TGTGCCAGCAGCCCGGGACAGGGTTATAGCAATCAGCCCCAGCATTTT.

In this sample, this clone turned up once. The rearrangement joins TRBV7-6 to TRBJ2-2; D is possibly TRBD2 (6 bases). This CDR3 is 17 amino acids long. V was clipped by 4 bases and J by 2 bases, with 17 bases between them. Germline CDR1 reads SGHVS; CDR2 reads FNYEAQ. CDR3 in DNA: TGTGCCAGCAGCTCCCCGATTGGGGGGAGCAACACCGGGGAGCTGTTTTTT. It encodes CASSSPIGGSNTGELFF.

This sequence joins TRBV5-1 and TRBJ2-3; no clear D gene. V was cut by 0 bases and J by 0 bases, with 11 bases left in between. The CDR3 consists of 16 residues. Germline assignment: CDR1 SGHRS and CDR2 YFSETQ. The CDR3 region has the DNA TGCGCCAGCAGCTTGGGAGCGTTGTTGAGCACAGATACGCAGTATTTT. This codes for CASSLGALLSTDTQYF.

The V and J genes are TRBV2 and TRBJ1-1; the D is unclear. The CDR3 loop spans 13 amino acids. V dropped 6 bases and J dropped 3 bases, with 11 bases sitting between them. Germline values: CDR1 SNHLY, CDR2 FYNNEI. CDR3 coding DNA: TGTGCCAGCAGCTACCTTATCGACACTGAAGCTTTCTTT. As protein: CASSYLIDTEAFF.

The CDR3 nucleotides are TGTGCCAGCAGCTCGGGAGCGGGAGGGAGGGAGACCCAGTACTTC. It translates to CASSSGAGGRETQYF. This chain links TRBV5-4 with TRBJ2-5; 10 bases line up with TRBD2. Trimming at V came to 3 bases and at J to 5 bases, leaving 7 bases not matched to a gene. This CDR3 comprises 15 residues. Per the germline V gene, CDR1 is SGHNT and CDR2 is YYREEE (reference sequence). The variable domain in full, completed from reference TRBV5-4 and TRBJ2-5, reads ETGVTQSPTHLIKTRGQQVTLRCSSQSGHNTVSWYQQALGQGPQFIFQYYREEENGRGNFPPRFSGLQFPNYSSELNVNALELDDSALYLCASSSGAGGRETQYFGPGTRLLVL.

CDR3 in DNA: TGTGCCAGTAGTATATTGCCCGGGACAGGGGGCGCTGAAGCTTTCTTT. Amino acids: CASSILPGTGGAEAFF. The rearrangement uses TRBV19 and TRBJ1-1, with TRBD1 matching over 12 bases. The CDR3 loop spans 16 amino acids. Germline loops: CDR1 LNHDA, CDR2 SQIVND (reference sequence). The J segment lost 6 bases and the V segment lost 2 bases, leaving 7 bases of the junction unmatched.

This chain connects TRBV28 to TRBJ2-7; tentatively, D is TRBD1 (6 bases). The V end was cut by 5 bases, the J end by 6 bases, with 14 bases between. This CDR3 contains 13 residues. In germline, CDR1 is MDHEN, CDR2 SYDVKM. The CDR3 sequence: CASSDTGFVEQYF. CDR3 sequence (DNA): TGTGCCAGCAGTGACACAGGGTTCGTCGAGCAGTACTTC. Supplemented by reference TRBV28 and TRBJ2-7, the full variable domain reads DVKVTQSSRYLVKRTGEKVFLECVQDMDHENMFWYRQDPGLGLRLIYFSYDVKMKEKGDIPEGYSVSREKKERFSLILESASTNQTSMYLCASSDTGFVEQYFGPGTRLTVT.

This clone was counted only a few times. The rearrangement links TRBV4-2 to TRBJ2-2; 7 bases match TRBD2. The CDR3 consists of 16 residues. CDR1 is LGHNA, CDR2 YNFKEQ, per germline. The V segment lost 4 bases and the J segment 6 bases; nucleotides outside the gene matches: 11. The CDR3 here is CASSPRVQGGAGELFF. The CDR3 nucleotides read TGTGCCAGCAGCCCACGGGTCCAGGGAGGGGCCGGGGAGCTGTTTTTT.

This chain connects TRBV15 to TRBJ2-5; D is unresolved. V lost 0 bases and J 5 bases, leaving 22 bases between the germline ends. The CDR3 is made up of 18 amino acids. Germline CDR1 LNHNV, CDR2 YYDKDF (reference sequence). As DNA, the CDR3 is TGTGCCACCAGCAGAGATCGAGGTGGCGGAGCCACTGGGGAGACCCAGTACTTC. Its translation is CATSRDRGGGATGETQYF.

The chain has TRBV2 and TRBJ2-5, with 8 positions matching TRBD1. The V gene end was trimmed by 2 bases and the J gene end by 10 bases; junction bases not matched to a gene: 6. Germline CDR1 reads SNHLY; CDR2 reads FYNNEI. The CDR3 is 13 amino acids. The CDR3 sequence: CASSESYTGGQYF. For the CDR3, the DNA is TGTGCCAGCAGTGAATCGTATACAGGGGGCCAGTACTTC.

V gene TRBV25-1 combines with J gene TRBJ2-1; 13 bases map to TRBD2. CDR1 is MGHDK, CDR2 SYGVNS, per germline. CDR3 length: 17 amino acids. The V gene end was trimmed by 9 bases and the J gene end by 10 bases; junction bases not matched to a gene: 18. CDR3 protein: CASMGLAGTGWAFEQFF. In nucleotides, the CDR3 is TGTGCCAGTATGGGACTAGCGGGAACCGGTTGGGCCTTCGAGCAGTTCTTC.

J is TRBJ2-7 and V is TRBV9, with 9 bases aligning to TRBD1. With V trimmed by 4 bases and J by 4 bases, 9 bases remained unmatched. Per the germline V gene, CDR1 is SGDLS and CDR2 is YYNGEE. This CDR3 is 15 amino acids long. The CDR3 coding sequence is TGTGCCAGCAGCCCCCCGGGACAGGGACGGTACGAGCAGTACTTC. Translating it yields CASSPPGQGRYEQYF. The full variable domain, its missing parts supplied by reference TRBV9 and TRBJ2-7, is DSGVTQTPKHLITATGQRVTLRCSPRSGDLSVYWYQQSLDQGLQFLIQYYNGEERAKGNILERFSAQQFPDLHSELNLSSLELGDSALYFCASSPPGQGRYEQYFGPGTRLTVT.

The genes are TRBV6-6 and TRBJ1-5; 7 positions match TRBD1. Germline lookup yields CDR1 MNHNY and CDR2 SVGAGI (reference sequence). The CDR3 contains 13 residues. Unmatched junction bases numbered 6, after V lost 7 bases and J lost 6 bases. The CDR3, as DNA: TGTGCCAGCAAGACAGGGATCCGTCAGCCCCAGCATTTT. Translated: CASKTGIRQPQHF.

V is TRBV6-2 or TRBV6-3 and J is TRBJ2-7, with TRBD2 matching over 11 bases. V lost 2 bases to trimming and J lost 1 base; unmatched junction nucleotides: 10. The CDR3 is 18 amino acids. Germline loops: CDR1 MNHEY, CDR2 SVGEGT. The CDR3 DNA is TGTGCCAGCAGTTACCAGCTCTCGACTAGCGGGGAATCCTACGAGCAGTACTTC. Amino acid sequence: CASSYQLSTSGESYEQYF.

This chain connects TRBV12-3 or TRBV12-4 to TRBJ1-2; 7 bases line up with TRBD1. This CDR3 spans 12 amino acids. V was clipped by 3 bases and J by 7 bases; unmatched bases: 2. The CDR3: CASSFRDSGYTF. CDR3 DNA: TGTGCCAGCAGTTTCAGGGACAGTGGCTACACCTTC.

CDR3 nucleotide sequence: TGTGCCAGCAGGAGGGGAGACAGGGATTTTATCTACGAGCAGTACTTC. This sequence encodes CASRRGDRDFIYEQYF. J is TRBJ2-7 and V is TRBV5-6; 7 bases fit TRBD1. Germline-derived CDR1 and CDR2 are SGHDT and YYEEEE. The CDR3 consists of 16 residues. The junction had 14 bases not matched to a gene; V was cut back by 5 bases and J by 3 bases.

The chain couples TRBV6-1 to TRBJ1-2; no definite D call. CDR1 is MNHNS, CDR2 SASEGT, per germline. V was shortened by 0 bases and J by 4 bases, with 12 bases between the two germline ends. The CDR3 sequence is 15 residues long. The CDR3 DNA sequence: TGTGCCAGCAGTGAAGCCCCGGGTGGCGGCTATGGCTACACCTTC. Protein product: CASSEAPGGGYGYTF.

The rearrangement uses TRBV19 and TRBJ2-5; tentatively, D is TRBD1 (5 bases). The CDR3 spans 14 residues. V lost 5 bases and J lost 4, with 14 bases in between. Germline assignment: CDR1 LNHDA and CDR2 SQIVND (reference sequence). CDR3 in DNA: TGTGCCAGTAGTTCCAGGGTGAAGGCAGAGACCCAGTACTTC. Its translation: CASSSRVKAETQYF.

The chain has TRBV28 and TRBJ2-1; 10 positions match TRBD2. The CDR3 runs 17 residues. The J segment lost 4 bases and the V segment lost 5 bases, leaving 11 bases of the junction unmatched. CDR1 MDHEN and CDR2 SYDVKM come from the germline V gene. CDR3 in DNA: TGTGCCAGCAGTAGGGACAGACCGGGACTAGCGTACAATGAGCAGTTCTTC. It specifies CASSRDRPGLAYNEQFF.

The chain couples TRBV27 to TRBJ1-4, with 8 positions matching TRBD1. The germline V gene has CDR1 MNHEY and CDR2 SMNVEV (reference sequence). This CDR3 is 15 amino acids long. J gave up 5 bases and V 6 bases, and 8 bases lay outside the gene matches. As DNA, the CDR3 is TGTGCCAGCAGCAACCGGACAGGGAGAAATGAAAAACTGTTTTTT. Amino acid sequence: CASSNRTGRNEKLFF.

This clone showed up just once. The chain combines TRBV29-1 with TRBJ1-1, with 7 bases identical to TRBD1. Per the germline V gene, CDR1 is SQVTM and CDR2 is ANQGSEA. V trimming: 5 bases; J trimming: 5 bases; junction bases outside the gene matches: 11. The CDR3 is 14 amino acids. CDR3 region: CSVSPDREFTEAFF. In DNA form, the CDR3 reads TGCAGCGTTTCGCCCGACAGGGAATTTACTGAAGCTTTCTTT. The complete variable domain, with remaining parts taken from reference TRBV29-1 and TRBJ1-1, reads SAVISQKPSRDICQRGTSLTIQCQVDSQVTMMFWYRQQPGQSLTLIATANQGSEATYESGFVIDKFPISRPNLTFSTLTVSNMSPEDSSIYLCSVSPDREFTEAFFGQGTRLTVV.

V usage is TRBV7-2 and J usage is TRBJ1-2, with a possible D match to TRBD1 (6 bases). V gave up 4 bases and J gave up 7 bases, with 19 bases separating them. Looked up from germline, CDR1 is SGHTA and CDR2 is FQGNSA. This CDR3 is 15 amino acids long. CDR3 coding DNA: TGTGCCAGCAGCTCAGATCAAAAGGGGGTAGGTGGCTACACCTTC. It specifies CASSSDQKGVGGYTF.

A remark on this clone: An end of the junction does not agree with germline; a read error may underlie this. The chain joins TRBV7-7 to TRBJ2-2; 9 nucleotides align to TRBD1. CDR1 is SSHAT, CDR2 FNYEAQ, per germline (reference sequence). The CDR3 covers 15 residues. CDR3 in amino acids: CASSLGQGKAGELFF. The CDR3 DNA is TGTGCTAGCAGCTTAGGACAGGGGAAAGCCGGGGAGCTGTTTTTT.